This T cell receptor (beta chain) was documented in a study of CD8+CD57+ T cells in acquired aplastic anemia. Selection for sequencing was limited to patients who had shown CD8+CD57+ cell expansion by flow cytometry. As for this clonotype: The conserved final phenylalanine or tryptophan is absent from the CDR3, which likely points to a read error. The limits of the CDR3 on the DNA are not certain, so only TCRdb's listed CDR3 is given.

The TCR beta profiling, which covered VDJ combination and CDR3 sequence, was carried out using genomic DNA as the template. TCRdb re-derived calls from the reads in MiXCR, one entry per CDR3 protein. The sample lists approximately 250,000 distinct CDR3 sequences; 70% to 85% were seen once. The receptor's source is a human donor with aplastic anemia. Specimen: sorted CD4+, CD8+, or CD8+CD57+ T cells (not recorded which) from PBMCs.

The CDR3 sequence is CASSVGVTSSTSV. The chain employs TRBV7-4 and TRBJ2-3; the DNA was not used to check the table's D call, TRBD1. The germline V gene has CDR1 SGHVT and CDR2 SQSDAQ. The CDR3 is 13 residues long, ends included.